This is a list of T cell receptor beta chains from one sample in a study of prognosis after radiotherapy for stage I lung cancer. TCRdb reprocessed the multiplex PCR reads via MiXCR and lists one record per CDR3 protein. The sample gives 30,000 to 35,000 distinct CDR3 sequences, around half of which show up once; 16% is in the top ten. Sequenced material: PBMCs, taken before or after stereotactic body radiation therapy (not recorded which). All receptors derive from a donor aged 50 or older with non-small cell lung cancer. Both conserved end residues are part of each CDR3. Fields, in order: D gene, J gene, V gene, clone size, CDR3 protein, CDR3 DNA. D genes are given only for firm matches. Rows give clone size only sometimes, using once, few, many, or a class for an expanded clone.

-	TRBJ2-1	TRBV18	medium-sized	CASSPPWGSNEQFF	TGTGCCAGCTCACCACCGTGGGGCAGCAATGAGCAGTTCTTC
-	TRBJ1-2	TRBV2	-	CASILDGSDYGYTF	TGTGCCAGCATCCTAGACGGAAGTGACTATGGCTACACCTTC
TRBD2	TRBJ2-5	TRBV19	few	CASSVGLAGAFQETQYF	TGTGCCAGTAGTGTCGGACTAGCGGGAGCCTTCCAAGAGACCCAGTACTTC
-	TRBJ1-6	TRBV20-1	many	CSARDLRRATLHF	TGCAGTGCTAGAGATCTTCGGAGAGCCACCCTCCACTTT
-	TRBJ1-2	TRBV27	-	CASSSLQWSDGYTF	TGTGCCAGCAGTTCCCTACAGTGGTCGGATGGCTACACCTTC
-	TRBJ2-7	TRBV6-1	-	CASSEEGPSYEQYF	TGTGCCAGCAGTGAAGAGGGGCCATCCTACGAGCAGTACTTC
-	TRBJ2-6	TRBV7-3	-	CASSLRGTDGANVLTF	TGTGCCAGCAGCTTAAGGGGAACGGACGGGGCCAACGTCCTGACTTTC
-	TRBJ2-7	TRBV12-3/TRBV12-4	-	CASSLRIQGASYEQYF	TGTGCCAGCAGTTTACGGATACAGGGTGCTTCCTACGAGCAGTACTTC
-	TRBJ2-5	TRBV19	many	CASSIGRQTQYF	TGTGCCAGTAGTATAGGTCGCCAGACCCAGTACTTC
-	TRBJ1-1	TRBV5-1	-	CASSLGGGADTEAFF	TGCGCCAGCAGCTTGGGAGGGGGTGCGGACACTGAAGCTTTCTTT
TRBD1	TRBJ2-3	TRBV28	many	CASSFRGAGQGASDTQYF	TGTGCCAGCAGTTTTAGGGGCGCGGGACAGGGGGCATCGGATACGCAGTATTTT
-	TRBJ2-1	TRBV7-3	many	CASSLTAGASHNEQFF	TGTGCCAGCAGCCTTACCGCGGGGGCCAGCCACAATGAGCAGTTCTTC
TRBD2	TRBJ2-7	TRBV28	once	CASSSNSLRGTSSYYQYF	TGTGCCAGCAGTTCCAATTCCCTCCGAGGGACTAGCTCCTACTATCAGTACTTC
TRBD1	TRBJ2-1	TRBV20-1	-	CSARGDRGLDEQFF	TGCAGTGCTCGGGGGGACAGGGGGCTGGATGAGCAGTTCTTC
TRBD1	TRBJ2-7	TRBV6-5	many	CASSWRTGDTENYEQYF	TGTGCCAGCAGTTGGAGGACAGGCGATACCGAGAACTACGAGCAGTACTTC
TRBD2	TRBJ2-3	TRBV6-2/TRBV6-3	medium-sized	CASSPTSATQYF	TGTGCCAGCAGTCCTACTAGCGCTACGCAGTATTTT
TRBD1	TRBJ1-3	TRBV3-1	many	CASTLGQGSSGNTIYF	TGTGCCAGCACCCTAGGACAGGGAAGCTCTGGAAACACCATATATTTT
-	TRBJ2-1	TRBV6-1	many	CASRSGVDEQFF	TGTGCCAGCAGATCCGGGGTTGATGAGCAGTTCTTC
TRBD1	TRBJ2-7	TRBV10-2	many	CASSRGQGALEQYF	TGCGCCAGCTCCCGGGGCCAGGGGGCGCTGGAGCAGTACTTC
-	TRBJ2-7	TRBV5-1	-	CASSLEGEQYF	TGCGCCAGCAGCTTGGAGGGCGAGCAGTACTTC
TRBD2	TRBJ2-5	TRBV30	once	CAWSEGLAGEGDQCF	TGTGCCTGGAGCGAGGGTCTAGCGGGCGAGGGGGACCAGTGCTTC
-	TRBJ2-7	TRBV15	many	CATSREQGSSYEQYF	TGTGCCACCAGCAGAGAGCAGGGGTCTTCCTACGAGCAGTACTTC